Below are 3 T cell receptor beta chains sequenced from a single sample in a study of control samples from healthy donors and cancer patients. Profiled with immunoSEQ multiplex PCR; TCRdb holds only in-frame clones, not every one. The sample has around 19,000 clones; more than 75% are singletons. The sample comprised PBMCs. Receptors were obtained from a woman aged 60-75 years with head and neck cancer.

The CDR3 sequence: CASRKRRVNEKLFF. For the CDR3, the DNA is TGTGCCAGCAGGAAAAGACGGGTAAATGAAAAACTGTTTTTT. The chain uses TRBV28 and TRBJ1-4; D gene uncertain. CDR3 length: 14 amino acids. Trimming took off 6 bases at V and 5 bases at J, with 13 bases between the two ends. CDR1 MDHEN and CDR2 SYDVKM come from the germline V gene.

The chain carries TRBV7-8 and TRBJ1-5; 9 bases align to TRBD1. Per the germline V gene, CDR1 is SGHVS and CDR2 is FQNEAQ. This CDR3 contains 17 residues. V lost 5 bases to trimming and J lost 3 bases; unmatched junction nucleotides: 11. The CDR3 sequence: CASSRRPRDRANQPQHF. CDR3 DNA sequence: TGTGCCAGCAGCCGACGCCCCCGGGACAGGGCCAATCAGCCCCAGCATTTT.

This chain joins TRBV19 and TRBJ1-4, with D possibly being TRBD1 (5 bases). From germline, CDR1 is LNHDA and CDR2 SQIVND (reference sequence). Trimming removed 3 bases from V and 8 bases from J, with 13 bases in between. This CDR3 has 14 amino acids. The CDR3 region has the DNA TGTGCCAGTAGTATCGCGGGGGTCCGAGAAAAACTGTTTTTT. Its translation: CASSIAGVREKLFF.